Described below is a single T cell receptor (beta chain) sequence and its context. Its target is unknown. Prior autoimmune disease or systemic immunosuppression barred patients. Profiling relied on immunoSEQ multiplex PCR, and the TCRdb table lists in-frame clones only, not all of them. The table records 100,000 or so clones, around 95% of them present only once. This record comes from a study of OX40 agonist ivuxolimab in advanced cancers. The wider study: Three patients, one with hepatocellular carcinoma and two with cutaneous melanoma, achieved partial responses.

Regarding the study as a whole: No determination was made of the antigen specificity of the expanded peripheral T cells. At doses 0.1 to 3.0 mg/kg, CD4+ and CD8+ clones expanded.

The germline V gene has CDR1 SNHLY and CDR2 FYNNEI. The length of the CDR3 is 15 residues. Trimming removed 7 bases at V and 0 bases at J, with 10 bases between. The chain carries TRBV2 and TRBJ2-6; D assignment may be TRBD1 or TRBD2 (5 bases each). This clonotype originated in an adult with an advanced solid tumor such as melanoma, head and neck, liver or kidney cancer. The input for sequencing was CD4+ or CD8+ T cells sorted from blood, taken in a trial of the OX40 agonist ivuxolimab. The DNA for the CDR3 is TGTGCCAGCACCGAGGGGTTCTCTGGGGCCAACGTCCTGACTTTC. This sequence encodes CASTEGFSGANVLTF.